This is a list of T cell receptor beta chains from one sample in a study of beta chain features in type 1 diabetes. TCRdb's table, derived via immunoSEQ multiplex PCR, lists solely in-frame clones and lacks some. The repertoire holds almost 350,000 clones, with roughly a tenth as singletons. Sequencing used central memory CD4+ T cells from blood. These TCRs come from a man aged 30 to 45 with type 1 diabetes. CDR3s include the opening cysteine and the closing phenylalanine or tryptophan. Each record gives: CDR3 protein, CDR3 DNA, clone size, D gene, J gene, CDR3 length, V gene. A D gene is named only where the DNA matches it firmly. Some rows mark clone size as missing; the rest say once, few, many or name a class of expanded clone.

CASSLDGTGGGQPQHF TGCGCCAGCAGCTTGGACGGGACAGGGGGCGGGCAGCCCCAGCATTTT - TRBD1 TRBJ1-5 16 TRBV5-1
CAWSVVGYEQYF TGTGCCTGGAGTGTGGTCGGCTACGAGCAGTACTTC few - TRBJ2-7 12 TRBV30
CAGDRAQNTEAFF TGTGCCGGGGACCGGGCCCAGAACACTGAAGCTTTCTTT few - TRBJ1-1 13 TRBV30
CASSLNLANYGYTF TGTGCCAGCAGCTTGAATTTAGCTAACTATGGCTACACCTTC - - TRBJ1-2 14 TRBV5-6
CASSAGTENQPQHF TGTGCCAGTAGTGCCGGGACCGAGAATCAGCCCCAGCATTTT few - TRBJ1-5 14 TRBV19
CASRVYSALSYGYTF TGTGCCAGCAGGGTCTACAGCGCCCTGAGCTATGGCTACACCTTC few - TRBJ1-2 15 TRBV28
CASSQELRGETQYF TGTGCCAGCAGCCAAGAATTGCGGGGGGAGACCCAGTACTTC - TRBD2 TRBJ2-5 14 TRBV11-2
CASSLRALGTDTQYF TGTGCCAGCAGCTTGAGGGCTCTCGGCACAGATACGCAGTATTTT - - TRBJ2-3 15 TRBV5-6
CASGESVTEAFF TGTGCCAGCGGGGAAAGCGTCACTGAAGCTTTCTTT few - TRBJ1-1 12 TRBV28
CASRGDRVSGANVLTF TGTGCCAGCAGAGGTGACAGGGTCTCTGGGGCCAACGTCCTGACTTTC - TRBD1 TRBJ2-6 16 TRBV2
CSVAAGLGTDTQYF TGCAGCGTTGCGGCGGGGCTTGGCACAGATACGCAGTATTTT - - TRBJ2-3 14 TRBV29-1
CSVQGPSDEAFF TGCAGCGTCCAAGGGCCCTCAGATGAAGCTTTCTTT few - TRBJ1-1 12 TRBV29-1
CASASGPSGRASQETQYF TGTGCCAGCGCCTCCGGGCCTAGCGGCCGCGCTTCTCAAGAGACCCAGTACTTC - TRBD2 TRBJ2-5 18 TRBV2
CSVDRLAGGPEETQYF TGCAGCGTTGATCGGCTAGCGGGGGGGCCTGAGGAGACCCAGTACTTC - TRBD2 TRBJ2-5 16 TRBV29-1
CASSLEGTSDEKLFF TGTGCCAGCAGCCTTGAGGGGACATCCGATGAAAAACTGTTTTTT - - TRBJ1-4 15 TRBV5-4
CASSTEETQYF TGTGCCAGTAGTACGGAAGAGACCCAGTACTTC many - TRBJ2-5 11 TRBV19
CAIRGTGANTEAFF TGTGCCATCCGAGGTACAGGGGCGAACACTGAAGCTTTCTTT - TRBD1 TRBJ1-1 14 TRBV10-3
CASSLLADSTDTQYF TGTGCCAGCAGCTTACTAGCGGACAGCACAGATACGCAGTATTTT many TRBD2 TRBJ2-3 15 TRBV7-2
CSVDKAGDLQETQYF TGCAGCGTTGATAAAGCGGGGGATTTACAAGAGACCCAGTACTTC - TRBD2 TRBJ2-5 15 TRBV29-1
CASSLRSEAFF TGTGCCAGCAGCTTAAGGTCTGAAGCTTTCTTT few - TRBJ1-1 11 TRBV7-2